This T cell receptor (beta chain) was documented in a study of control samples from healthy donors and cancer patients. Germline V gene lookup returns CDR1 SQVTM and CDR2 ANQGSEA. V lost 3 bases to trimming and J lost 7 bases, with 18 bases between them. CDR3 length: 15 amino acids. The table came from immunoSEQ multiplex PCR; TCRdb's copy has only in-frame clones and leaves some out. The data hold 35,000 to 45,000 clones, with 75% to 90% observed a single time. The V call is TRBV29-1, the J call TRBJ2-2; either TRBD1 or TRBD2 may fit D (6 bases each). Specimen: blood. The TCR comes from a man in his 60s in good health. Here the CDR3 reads CSVDPSSGAGGELFF. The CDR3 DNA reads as TGCAGCGTTGATCCGAGTTCGGGGGCTGGCGGGGAGCTGTTTTTT.